This T cell receptor (beta chain) stems from a study of cytomegalovirus exposure and HLA in healthy donors (dated by TCRdb to about 2017). Describing the broader study: An earlier analysis of approximately 640 of the donors reported about 250 Gb of sequence data and 117 million unique TCR beta sequences from about 180 million T cells. About 300 gigabases of sequencing data and 75 million to 85 million unique TCR sequences made up an early release that covered 500 to 650 HLA-typed donors. Of the 300 to 500 genotyped donors, 65% to 90% were placed in the genetic ancestry cluster associated with self-reported Caucasian donors. The study aimed to test whether signatures of past pathogen exposure could be identified by cataloging public T cell receptors. Using immunosequencing, the study profiled T cell repertoires from approximately 700 subjects and related those repertoires to cytomegalovirus serostatus. A separate validation cohort of 100 to 150 different subjects was used in addition to the roughly 640-subject first cohort. The study combined high-throughput TCR immunosequencing, statistical association of individual TCRs with disease status, and machine learning to predict cytomegalovirus infection status. In a later analysis, previously published TCR beta repertoires from roughly 710 donors were re-analyzed and high-resolution HLA genotyping was added so that TCR occurrence patterns could be studied. Rather than drawing on any new phenotypic data, the later analysis identified candidate immune exposures from TCR beta sequences and the way those sequences occurred across donors. An earlier analysis of 587 of the donors used high-throughput TCR beta sequencing to judge whether each TCR beta V gene segment behaved as functional or pseudogenic. Donor age, sex, ethnicity and CMV serostatus were compiled alongside the repertoire data. Genome-wide SNP genotypes for about three fifths of the roughly 670 donors were used in a later genetic analysis, which treated that subset as a discovery cohort. Every repertoire in the discovery cohort had been generated on one and the same sequencing platform. Both class I and class II loci were covered by HLA typing, at four-digit resolution. The number of donors typed differed by locus, with 629-630 for A, B, C, DRB1 and DQB1, 522 for DQA1, 600 to 610 for DPA1, and around 430 for DPB1. Four to six DR-DQ haplotypes were handled as single units for association and clustering, since linkage in the cohort was strong. On average, roughly 250,000 unique TCR beta nucleotide sequences were sequenced per donor among some 420 genotyped donors of the cohort, with 15% to 20% of those sequences being non-productive. General study outcomes and caveats: A later genetic analysis associated a missense DCLRE1C variant with V-gene and J-gene trimming of TCR beta chains, and an independent cohort replicated the association. A later analysis found that most CMV-associated TCR beta chains appeared HLA-restricted, with HLA associations seemingly driven largely by CMV exposure. Because HLA typing was unavailable for some donors at each locus, only the typed subset was used in association tests. The authors suggested that the approach could potentially be extended to other disease states and immunological phenotypes. According to a later analysis, TCR association rates differed among HLA loci, with DRB1 alleles showing the most associated TCRs and HLA-C alleles showing the fewest. A cluster of highly shared sequence variants was judged likely to be a technical artifact of the sequencing pipeline. Because the 87-base-pair reads could not distinguish some IMGT-functional V segments, including TRBV6-2 and TRBV6-3, those segments were excluded. A further reported finding was that TCR beta sequences accurately predicted the HLA-A and HLA-B alleles for most subjects in the first cohort. The classifier was reported to diagnose cytomegalovirus status with high specificity and sensitivity in both the original cohort and the validation cohort. While some public TCRs were present in many individuals, most TCR sequences turned up only very rarely across donors. A later genetic analysis reported fewer N-insertions in productive TCRs among donors in an Asian-associated ancestry cluster than the roughly 720-donor mean. Linkage disequilibrium might explain the correlated functional status among segregating V segments, but an unknown experimental factor could not be ruled out. In a later analysis, HLA-associated TCR beta chains were found to be more clonally expanded and to have lower generation probabilities than equally common non-associated chains. Immune exposure information for the cohort was limited to CMV serostatus. Presence/absence analyses assumed roughly uniform sequencing depth across donors, an assumption that may not hold. In vitro tests confirmed that three of the cytomegalovirus-associated TCR beta chains recognize cytomegalovirus antigens. This cohort had only TCR beta chains sequenced, and the lack of alpha or paired-chain data limited which features could be detected. Because counts were too low, seventeen rarely observed V segments, including chromosome 9 orphons, were left out of the earlier analysis of some 600 of the donors. An earlier analysis of approximately 590 of the donors showed that most TCR beta V segments appeared in productive rearrangements either about 90% or about 30% of the time, which broadly matched IMGT annotations. The study gave a list of some 150 TCR beta chains associated with cytomegalovirus. Assigning TCR associations to individual alleles was difficult when HLA alleles, especially DR and DQ, strongly co-occurred. Several of the top co-occurrence clusters appeared to be linked to parvovirus B19, influenza, CMV and Epstein-Barr virus, according to a later analysis. In a later analysis, around 15,000 TCR beta sequences were associated with specific HLA alleles at a false discovery rate of 0.05.

To note about this clone: Its antigen is unknown. Base qualities are not at hand, and no much larger clone is one base apart.

The cohort was made up of roughly 670 healthy bone marrow donors. At the time of sampling, all cohort members were nominally healthy, though unrecorded immune exposures were likely present. The donor tested CMV seronegative and was one of the 352 seronegative cohort members. A peripheral blood sample was collected from each donor, and TCR beta sequencing was performed on peripheral blood mononuclear cells. Genomic DNA extraction from the blood cell samples was performed with the Qiagen DNeasy Blood Extraction Kit. Cut back by 7 bases and 4 bases, the V and J ends lie 13 bases apart. The CDR3 goes from the cysteine to the phenylalanine over 14 residues. Only the CDR3 portion is preserved as DNA: 42 bases, with reading frame beginning at the first base. CDR1 SNHLY and CDR2 FYNNEI were looked up in the germline V gene. Library generation was performed with the immunoSEQ multiplex PCR assay. For the multiplex PCR, a mixture combining 60 forward primers for TCR Vbeta segments and 13 reverse primers for TCR Jbeta segments was used. A multiplex PCR assay on genomic DNA amplified the CDR3 region of rearranged TCR beta genes. The amplified TCR beta libraries were sequenced on the Illumina HiSeq System as 87-base-pair reads. As for the original processing: A later analysis tallied around 82 million unique TCR beta chains across the 700 or so repertoires, and around 9.9 million of those chains were shared by two or more donors. To remove PCR and sequencing errors, raw reads were error-corrected and collapsed into unique sequences using a nearest-neighbor algorithm that merged closely related sequences. V, D and J gene segments were assigned by aligning CDR3 sequences to IMGT reference sequences. Each retained sequence needed at least a six-nucleotide match to both a V gene segment and a J gene segment. Rearrangements were classified as productive when the CDR3 lacked stop codons and remained in frame with V and J, and all other rearrangements were classified as non-productive. CDR3 was defined by IMGT convention, running from the second conserved V-encoded cysteine to the conserved J-encoded phenylalanine. Sequences without an unambiguous match to a single V gene segment were excluded from the earlier analysis of about 630 of the donors. In an earlier analysis of a few hundred of the donors, a V segment was called functional when productive rearrangements were above 56.7%, and segregating when the standard deviation between donors exceeded 5%. A statistical classification framework was developed to diagnose cytomegalovirus status using the catalog of TCR beta chain sequences. In a later analysis, V and J genes were assigned by comparing TCR nucleotide sequences against IMGT/GENE-DB human TR gene sequences. In a later analysis, CDR3 sequences and most-parsimonious VDJ recombination scenarios were assigned using the TCRdist pipeline. A later analysis defined each TCR beta chain by its CDR3 amino acid sequence plus V-gene family, and excluded reads lacking a unique V-gene family. As a way to deal with suspected cross-contamination and a sequencing artifact, a later analysis dropped 450 to 700 nucleotide sequences that were highly shared and had low generation probability. In a later analysis, a clonal expansion index was calculated for each public chain from normalized within-repertoire ranks of inferred template counts. Generation probabilities in a later analysis came from a VDJ recombination model fitted to out-of-frame rearrangements, and those results were checked against IGoR. In a later analysis, hypergeometric tests were used to score TCR-TCR, TCR-HLA and TCR-CMV co-occurrence, with a repertoire-size bias correction applied to TCR pairs. In a later analysis, false discovery rates were estimated by permuting HLA or CMV assignments 20 times. A later analysis grouped co-occurring TCRs with DBSCAN, adding TCRdist sequence similarity when clustering within HLA-allele-positive subsets. Repertoires with fewer than 30,000 or more than 120,000 public chains, plus five repertoires with anomalous nucleotide sharing, were excluded from co-occurrence clustering. TCRdb limited this immuneACCESS table to in-frame rearrangements with V and J called. A share of clones is missing; checked studies link under half to unresolved V genes, and the rest is unexplained. V, J and clone size are those of that table, while D and trimming were read from the DNA. The sample yields hundreds of thousands of clones; 80% to 90% were counted once. The ten largest clonotypes hold approximately 2% of the sample.

This sequence uses TRBV2 and TRBJ1-4; there is no confident call for the D gene. Sequencing used PBMCs. The clonotype comes from a young woman in good health and CMV-seronegative. CDR3 protein: CASTPWALNEKLFF. The base sequence is TGTGCCAGCACCCCCTGGGCACTTAATGAAAAACTGTTTTTT.